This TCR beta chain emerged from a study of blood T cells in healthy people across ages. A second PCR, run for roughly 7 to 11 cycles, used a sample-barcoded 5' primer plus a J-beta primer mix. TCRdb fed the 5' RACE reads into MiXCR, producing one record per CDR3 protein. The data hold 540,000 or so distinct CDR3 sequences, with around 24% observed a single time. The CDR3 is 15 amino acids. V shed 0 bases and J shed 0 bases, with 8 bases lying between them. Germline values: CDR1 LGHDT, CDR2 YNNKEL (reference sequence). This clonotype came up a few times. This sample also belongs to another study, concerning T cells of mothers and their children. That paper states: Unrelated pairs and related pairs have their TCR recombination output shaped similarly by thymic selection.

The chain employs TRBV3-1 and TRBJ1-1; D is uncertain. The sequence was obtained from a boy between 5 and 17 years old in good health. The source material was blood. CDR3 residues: CASSQDRGMNTEAFF. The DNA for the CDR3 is TGTGCCAGCAGCCAAGACCGGGGAATGAACACTGAAGCTTTCTTT. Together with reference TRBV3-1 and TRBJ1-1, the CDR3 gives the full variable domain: DTAVSQTPKYLVTQMGNDKSIKCEQNLGHDTMYWYKQDSKKFLKIMFSYNNKELIINETVPNRFSPKSPDKAHLNLHINSLELGDSAVYFCASSQDRGMNTEAFFGQGTRLTVV.